This T cell receptor (beta chain) was sequenced during a study of blood T cell repertoires in COVID-19. The wider study: COVID-19 samples, acute and convalescent, were from the United States, Italy and Spain. Sample material is recorded as cDNA or gDNA derived from T cells, B-cell-depleted T cells, or PBMCs.

CDR3 length equals 13 residues. V lost 5 bases, J lost 9 bases, and 10 bases stayed unmatched. Germline-derived CDR1 and CDR2 are SEHNR and FQNEAQ (reference sequence). Original processing notes: Estimated nucleated cell counts came from reference gene primer amplification. Assay used: immunoSEQ multiplex PCR; TCRdb lists only in-frame clones, some missing. From that table come the V and J calls and clone size; the DNA was used to work out D and trimming. The data show 55,000 to 75,000 clones, about 80% seen once. The chain joins TRBV7-9 to TRBJ2-7, with 7 bases identical to TRBD2. This clonotype was sampled from a human donor in a cohort sampled during active COVID-19. Sequencing was performed on peripheral blood. The CDR3 loop is CASSPVEGRVQYF. CDR3 sequence (DNA): TGTGCCAGCAGCCCGGTGGAGGGGAGGGTGCAGTACTTC.